This is a list of T cell receptor beta chains from one sample in a study of shared clonotypes between healthy human individuals. TCRdb's table, derived via immunoSEQ multiplex PCR, lists solely in-frame clones and lacks some. The repertoire holds around 1,100,000 clones, with 70% to 80% as singletons. The source material was memory CD4+ T cells from PBMCs. These receptors were collected from a man between 18 and 35 years old in good health. Some clones in this sample may be carry-over from other donors' samples. Both conserved end residues are part of each CDR3. A D gene is named only where the DNA matches it firmly.

v_call: TRBV5-1; j_call: TRBJ2-7; d_call: TRBD1; cdr3_aa: CASSTGQGREQYF; cdr3_nt: TGCGCCAGCAGCACCGGACAGGGAAGGGAGCAGTACTTC
v_call: TRBV6-1; j_call: TRBJ1-5; d_call: .; cdr3_aa: CASSPSGLNQPQHF; cdr3_nt: TGTGCCAGCAGCCCGTCGGGGCTCAATCAGCCCCAGCATTTT
v_call: TRBV13; j_call: TRBJ2-7; d_call: TRBD1; cdr3_aa: CASSPRGQANEQYF; cdr3_nt: TGTGCCAGCAGCCCCAGGGGACAGGCCAACGAGCAGTACTTC
v_call: TRBV6-5; j_call: TRBJ2-7; d_call: TRBD2; cdr3_aa: CASSLAGLSSYEQYF; cdr3_nt: TGTGCCAGCAGTCTAGCGGGCCTCAGCTCCTACGAGCAGTACTTC
v_call: TRBV29-1; j_call: TRBJ2-1; d_call: TRBD1; cdr3_aa: CSVGRTGSYNEQFF; cdr3_nt: TGCAGCGTCGGCAGGACAGGGTCCTACAATGAGCAGTTCTTC
v_call: TRBV30; j_call: TRBJ2-7; d_call: .; cdr3_aa: CAWSLRKSGEQYF; cdr3_nt: TGTGCCTGGAGTTTACGGAAGTCTGGCGAGCAGTACTTC
v_call: TRBV7-3; j_call: TRBJ1-4; d_call: .; cdr3_aa: CASSLGWRERANEKLFF; cdr3_nt: TGTGCCAGCAGCTTAGGTTGGAGGGAAAGGGCTAATGAAAAACTGTTTTTT
v_call: TRBV19; j_call: TRBJ1-2; d_call: TRBD1; cdr3_aa: CASQADRGANYGYTF; cdr3_nt: TGTGCCAGCCAGGCGGACAGGGGGGCCAACTATGGCTACACCTTC
v_call: TRBV7-9; j_call: TRBJ2-1; d_call: TRBD2; cdr3_aa: CASSSGTEQFF; cdr3_nt: TGTGCCAGCAGTAGCGGGACTGAGCAGTTCTTC
v_call: TRBV9; j_call: TRBJ2-2; d_call: .; cdr3_aa: CASSGANTGELFF; cdr3_nt: TGTGCCAGCAGCGGCGCGAACACCGGGGAGCTGTTTTTT
v_call: TRBV10-3; j_call: TRBJ2-7; d_call: TRBD1; cdr3_aa: CAISETSILGQSYEQYF; cdr3_nt: TGTGCCATCAGTGAGACTTCTATACTGGGACAGAGCTACGAGCAGTACTTC